The text below deals with one TCR beta chain. TCRdb re-analysed the RT-PCR reads in MiXCR, keeping a single row per CDR3 protein. The top ten clones hold 3.6% of a sample with 550,000 to 750,000 distinct CDR3 sequences, 13% to 15% of them seen once. Germline values: CDR1 MGHDK, CDR2 SYGVNS. This CDR3 region has 14 residues. The ends were cut back, 2 bases at V and 7 bases at J, with 14 bases in the middle. Material: memory CD4+ T cells from blood. The clonotype originates from a female donor in good health, serving as a healthy control. This rearrangement joins TRBV25-1 to TRBJ1-2; D is undetermined. CDR3 bases: TGTGCCAGCAGTGAAAGGGTTTCTTCCCGTGGCTACACCTTC. Its protein product is CASSERVSSRGYTF.